Described below is a single T cell receptor (beta chain) sequence and its context. Its antigen is not known. This sample is drawn from a study of Ad26.COV2.S vaccination and SARS-CoV-2 variants. Study results and limitations: TCR breadth and depth estimates may have understated total T cell responses.

Noted treatment: approximately 18 received Ad26.COV2.S at low or high dose, single or two shots; about 5 received placebo; per-sample allocation not given. Collection of the samples took place on day 63 after the first injection of vaccine or placebo. The protocol was immunoSEQ multiplex PCR, while the TCRdb copy is restricted to in-frame clones and leaves out a portion. The sample has about 400,000 clones, roughly 90% seen once. The CDR3 extends over 12 amino acids. Per the germline V gene, CDR1 is MDHEN and CDR2 is SYDVKM. Between the trimmed V and J ends, which lost 10 bases and 4 bases, there was a span of 13 bases.

The receptor was derived from a person between 18 and 65 years old who received the Ad26.COV2.S COVID-19 vaccine or a placebo. The rearrangement links TRBV28 to TRBJ1-1; the D is unclear. The source was peripheral blood, collected in a trial of Ad26.COV2.S vaccine versus placebo. The DNA for the CDR3 is TGTGCCACCACCCGGAGGGCCACTGAAGCTTTCTTT. It encodes CATTRRATEAFF.